This T cell receptor (beta chain) was profiled in a study of T cells in Graves' hyperthyroidism and ophthalmopathy. Study context: At the time of initial diagnosis and before any treatment, peripheral blood was collected.

V shed 5 bases, J shed 10 bases, and the junction held 12 bases outside the gene matches. CDR1 and CDR2 (germline): SGHAT, FQNNGV. The CDR3 sequence is 14 residues long. Study-wide points: The majority of expanded thyroid clonotypes above 0.001 also appeared in blood.

Diagnoses used clinical symptoms, serum thyroxine and TRAb, thyroid ultrasound and orbital computed tomography. RNA transcripts yielded amplified TCR beta CDR3 regions. First-round RT-PCR of the TCR CDR3 relied on the HTBI primer set. TCRdb reanalysed the multiplex PCR reads using MiXCR and keeps one entry per CDR3 protein. The top ten clones hold around two fifths of a sample with about 380,000 distinct CDR3 sequences, 15% to 20% of them seen once. This clonotype appeared a few times. Its antigen is not known. The chain combines TRBV11-2 with TRBJ1-1; 8 bases match TRBD1. Sequenced: blood. This sequence originates from a man aged 18 to 29 with Graves' ophthalmopathy. CDR3 protein: CASSAIRGRLRAFF. CDR3 sequence (DNA): TGTGCCAGCAGCGCAATCAGGGGGCGTTTGCGAGCTTTCTTT. Full variable domain (remainder filled in from reference TRBV11-2 and TRBJ1-1): EAGVAQSPRYKIIEKRQSVAFWCNPISGHATLYWYQQILGQGPKLLIQFQNNGVVDDSQLPKDRFSAERLKGVDSTLKIQPAKLEDSAVYLCASSAIRGRLRAFFGQGTRLTVV.